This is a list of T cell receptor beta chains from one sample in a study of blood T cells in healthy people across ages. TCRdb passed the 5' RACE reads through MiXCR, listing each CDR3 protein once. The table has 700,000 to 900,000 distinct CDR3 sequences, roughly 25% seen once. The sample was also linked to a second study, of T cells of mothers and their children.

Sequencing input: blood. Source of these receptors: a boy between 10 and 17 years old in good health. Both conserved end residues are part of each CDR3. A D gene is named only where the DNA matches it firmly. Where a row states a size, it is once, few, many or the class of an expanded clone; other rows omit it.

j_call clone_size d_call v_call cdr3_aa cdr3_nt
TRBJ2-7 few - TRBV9 CASSAGAGTLYEQYF TGTGCCAGCAGCGCAGGGGCTGGGACCCTCTACGAGCAGTACTTC
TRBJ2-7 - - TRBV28 CASSFQRREQYF TGTGCCAGCAGTTTTCAGAGAAGGGAGCAGTACTTC
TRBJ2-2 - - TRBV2 CASSETLYTGELFF TGTGCCAGCAGTGAAACGCTATACACCGGGGAGCTGTTTTTT
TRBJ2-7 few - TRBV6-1 CASSEAGRRIYEQYF TGTGCCAGCAGTGAAGCGGGACGGCGAATCTACGAGCAGTACTTC
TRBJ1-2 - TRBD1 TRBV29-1 CSVRQGKGWYGYTF TGCAGCGTTCGACAGGGAAAGGGTTGGTATGGCTACACCTTC
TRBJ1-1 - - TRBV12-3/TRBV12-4 CASTAQANTEAFF TGTGCCAGCACCGCACAGGCGAACACTGAAGCTTTCTTT
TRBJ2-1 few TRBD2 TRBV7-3 CASSPLAGDGSYNEQFF TGTGCCAGCAGCCCCCTAGCGGGGGATGGGTCCTACAATGAGCAGTTCTTC
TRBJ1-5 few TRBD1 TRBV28 CASSSPTGFDQPQHF TGTGCCAGCAGTTCTCCGACAGGGTTTGATCAGCCCCAGCATTTT
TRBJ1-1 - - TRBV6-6 CASSYQARGEAFF TGTGCCAGCAGTTACCAAGCGCGGGGTGAAGCTTTCTTT
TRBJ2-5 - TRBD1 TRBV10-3 CAISGLSGTEETQYF TGTGCCATCAGTGGACTTTCCGGGACAGAAGAGACCCAGTACTTC
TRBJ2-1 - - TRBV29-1 CSAGGNEQFF TGCAGCGCAGGAGGCAATGAGCAGTTCTTC
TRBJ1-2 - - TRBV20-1 CSASDAPYGYTF TGCAGTGCATCGGACGCTCCCTATGGCTACACCTTC
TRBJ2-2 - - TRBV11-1 CASSLELSGELFF TGTGCCAGCAGCTTAGAATTGAGCGGGGAGCTGTTTTTT
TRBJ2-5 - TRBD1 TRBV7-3 CASSFIPGQQETQYF TGTGCCAGCAGCTTTATCCCGGGACAGCAAGAGACCCAGTACTTC
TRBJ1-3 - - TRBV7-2 CASSPSGTTGVSGNTIYF TGTGCCAGCAGCCCCTCAGGGACAACGGGGGTCTCTGGAAACACCATATATTTT
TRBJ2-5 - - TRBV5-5 CASSRRVGRETQYF TGTGCCAGCAGCCGGCGGGTGGGGCGAGAGACCCAGTACTTC
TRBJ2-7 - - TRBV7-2 CASSLDSLYGEQYF TGTGCCAGCAGCCTGGACTCTCTTTACGGGGAGCAGTACTTC
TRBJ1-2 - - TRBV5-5 CASSFGKKVNYGYTF TGTGCCAGCAGCTTCGGGAAGAAGGTTAACTATGGCTACACCTTC
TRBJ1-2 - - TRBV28 CASSTIGYGYTF TGTGCCAGCAGCACCATTGGGTATGGCTACACCTTC
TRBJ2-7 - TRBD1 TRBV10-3 CAISEPGQGDHEQYF TGTGCCATCAGTGAGCCGGGACAGGGGGACCACGAGCAGTACTTC
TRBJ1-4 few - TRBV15 CATSRDSGVTNEKLFF TGTGCCACCAGCAGAGATTCAGGAGTGACTAATGAAAAACTGTTTTTT
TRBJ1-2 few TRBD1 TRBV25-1 CASSPRDRRNGYTF TGTGCCAGCAGTCCACGGGACAGACGAAATGGCTACACCTTC
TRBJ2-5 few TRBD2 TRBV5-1 CASSQRVVTSGVQPGETQYF TGCGCCAGCAGCCAGCGTGTGGTAACTAGCGGGGTTCAACCGGGCGAGACCCAGTACTTC
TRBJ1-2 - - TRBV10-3 CAISESVHYGYTF TGTGCCATCAGTGAGTCCGTTCACTATGGCTACACCTTC
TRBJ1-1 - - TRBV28 CASSPPGSEAFF TGTGCCAGCAGTCCCCCTGGGTCTGAAGCTTTCTTT
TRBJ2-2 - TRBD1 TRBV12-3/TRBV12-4 CASSSAGQGAGTGELFF TGTGCCAGCAGTTCGGCGGGACAGGGGGCAGGGACCGGGGAGCTGTTTTTT
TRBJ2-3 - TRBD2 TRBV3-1 CASSQATSSSTDTQYF TGTGCCAGCAGCCAGGCGACTAGCTCTAGCACAGATACGCAGTATTTT
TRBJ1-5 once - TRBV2 CTSRETWDDLNQPQHF TGTACCAGCAGGGAAACGTGGGACGACCTCAATCAGCCCCAGCATTTT
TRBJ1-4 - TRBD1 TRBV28 CASSLGGAAATNEKLFF TGTGCCAGCAGCCTAGGGGGCGCGGCGGCAACTAATGAAAAACTGTTTTTT
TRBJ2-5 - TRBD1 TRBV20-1 CSAWTRGQETQYF TGCAGTGCTTGGACCAGGGGGCAAGAGACCCAGTACTTC
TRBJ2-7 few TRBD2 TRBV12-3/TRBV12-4 CASGGGYVYEQYF TGTGCCAGCGGCGGGGGGTACGTCTACGAGCAGTACTTC
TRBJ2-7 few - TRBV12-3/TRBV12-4 CASSLEGMLSDEQYF TGTGCCAGCAGTTTAGAGGGGATGTTATCCGACGAGCAGTACTTC
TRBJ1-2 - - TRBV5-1 CASSLEGLATRGYTF TGCGCCAGCAGCTTGGAAGGGCTTGCTACTCGGGGCTACACCTTC
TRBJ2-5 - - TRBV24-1 CATSDAVGVETQYF TGTGCCACCAGTGATGCCGTGGGGGTGGAGACCCAGTACTTC
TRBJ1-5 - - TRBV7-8 CASSLQGHLPPQHF TGTGCCAGCAGCCTTCAGGGACATCTACCGCCCCAGCATTTT
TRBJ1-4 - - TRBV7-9 CASSPDWTTNEKLFF TGTGCCAGCAGCCCGGACTGGACGACTAATGAAAAACTGTTTTTT
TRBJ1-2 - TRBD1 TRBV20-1 CSARQQGAYYGYTF TGCAGTGCTAGGCAACAGGGGGCCTACTATGGCTACACCTTC
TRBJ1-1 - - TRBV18 CASSPLGSRSEAFF TGTGCCAGCTCACCACTGGGGTCGAGGTCTGAAGCTTTCTTT
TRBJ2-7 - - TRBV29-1 CSGVLAGSGLASYEQYF TGCAGCGGCGTTTTGGCGGGGTCGGGATTGGCGTCCTACGAGCAGTACTTC
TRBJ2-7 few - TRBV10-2 CASRGAGQSYEQYF TGCGCCAGCAGGGGCGCGGGACAGTCGTACGAGCAGTACTTC
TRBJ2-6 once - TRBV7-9 CASSSGAGDNVLTF TGTGCCAGCAGCTCAGGGGCTGGGGACAACGTCCTGACTTTC
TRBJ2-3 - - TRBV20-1 CSARDPEGGDTDTQYF TGCAGTGCTAGAGATCCGGAAGGAGGAGACACAGATACGCAGTATTTT
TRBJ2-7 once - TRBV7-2 CASSTVGYEQYF TGTGCCAGCAGCACGGTTGGCTACGAGCAGTACTTC
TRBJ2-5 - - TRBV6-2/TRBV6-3 CASSYSARIAQETQYF TGTGCCAGCAGTTACTCTGCACGCATTGCACAAGAGACCCAGTACTTC